This T cell receptor (beta chain) was sequenced for a study of shared clonotypes between healthy human individuals. In regard to this clone: The antigen is unknown.

Positive CCR7 selection of CD45RO-negative cells yielded the naive CD8 cells, and terminally differentiated effector memory CD45RA+ cells were excluded. Healthy adults negative for HIV, lacking recent acute infections or vaccinations, served as donors. Caucasian adults residing in Nashville, Tennessee made up all the donors. The data were produced by immunoSEQ multiplex PCR, yet TCRdb's version contains in-frame clones alone and is incomplete. The profile shows more than 600,000 clones, roughly 94% of them singletons. Trimming pared 0 bases from V and 4 bases from J, leaving 4 bases between. The CDR3 loop spans 12 amino acids. Germline V gene sequence: CDR1 LGHNT, CDR2 FRNRAP. Points from the study as a whole: Relative to clonotypes present in all four donors, those not shared had lower generation probabilities. Richness estimates generally favored naive over memory subsets.

This TCR was recovered from a man under 40 in good health. This chain uses TRBV12-5 with TRBJ2-7; D not resolved. The specimen sequenced was naive CD8+ T cells sorted from blood. In DNA form, the CDR3 reads TGTGCTAGTGGTTTGGTAGTTTACGAGCAGTACTTC. Translation: CASGLVVYEQYF.